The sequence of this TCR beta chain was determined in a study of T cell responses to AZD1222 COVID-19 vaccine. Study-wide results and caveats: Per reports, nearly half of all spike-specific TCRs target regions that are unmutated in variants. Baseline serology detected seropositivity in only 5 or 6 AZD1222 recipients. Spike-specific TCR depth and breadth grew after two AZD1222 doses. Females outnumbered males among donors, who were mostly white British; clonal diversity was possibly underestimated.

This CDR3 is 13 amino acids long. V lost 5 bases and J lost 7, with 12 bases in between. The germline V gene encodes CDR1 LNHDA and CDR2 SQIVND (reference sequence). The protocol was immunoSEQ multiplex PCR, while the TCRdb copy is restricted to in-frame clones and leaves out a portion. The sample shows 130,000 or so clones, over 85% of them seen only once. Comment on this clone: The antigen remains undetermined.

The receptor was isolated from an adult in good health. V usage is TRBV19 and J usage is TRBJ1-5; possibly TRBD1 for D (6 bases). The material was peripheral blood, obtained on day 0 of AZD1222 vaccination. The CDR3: CASSEQGGQPQHF. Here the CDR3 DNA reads TGTGCCAGTAGTGAACAGGGTGGGCAGCCCCAGCATTTT.